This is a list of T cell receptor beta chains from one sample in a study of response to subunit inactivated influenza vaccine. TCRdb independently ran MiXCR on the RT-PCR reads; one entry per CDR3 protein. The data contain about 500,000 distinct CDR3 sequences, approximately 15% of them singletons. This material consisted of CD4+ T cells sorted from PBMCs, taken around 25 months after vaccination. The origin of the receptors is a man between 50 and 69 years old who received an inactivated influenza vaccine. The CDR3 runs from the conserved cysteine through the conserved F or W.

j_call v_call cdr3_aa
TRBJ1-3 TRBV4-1 CASSQDMNSGNTIYF
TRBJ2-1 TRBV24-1 CATSVASGSYNEQFF
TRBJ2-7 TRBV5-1 CASRFDRGEEQYF
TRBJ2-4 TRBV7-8 CASTALTAKNIQYF
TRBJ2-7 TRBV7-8 CASSVGFYYEQYF
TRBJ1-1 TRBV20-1 CSASSIANTEAFF
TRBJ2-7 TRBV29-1 CSVAGRGAYEQYF
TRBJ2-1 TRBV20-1 CSATNQGDVYNEQFF
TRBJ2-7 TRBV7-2 CASSFGTPTGYYEQYF
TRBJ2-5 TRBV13 CASSHGTLGHETQYF
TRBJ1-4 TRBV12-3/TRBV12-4 CASSPDGPNEKLFF